The TCR beta chain described here comes from a study of cytomegalovirus exposure and HLA in healthy donors. The PCR employed 60 Vbeta primers together with 13 Jbeta primers. In the authors' methods: Some 9.9 million of tens of millions of unique TCR beta chains were shared, per a later count. Method: immunoSEQ multiplex PCR; TCRdb's copy keeps in-frame clones and lacks some. V and J calls and clone size come straight from that table; D and trimming were deduced from the DNA. The sample lists 150,000 to 200,000 clones, approximately 82% occurring once. Donors consisted of healthy bone marrow donors. The CDR3 runs 16 residues. Germline V gene lookup returns CDR1 SEHNR and CDR2 FQNEAQ (reference sequence). The germline V and J ends were trimmed by 1 base and 3 bases, with 13 bases remaining between them.

J is TRBJ1-5 and V is TRBV7-9; D gene ambiguous. The sequence came from a man aged 50-60 years in good health and CMV-seropositive. Input material: PBMCs. In DNA, the CDR3 is TGTGCCAGCAGCTTAGTCCGAGGTGGGTTCAATCAGCCCCAGCATTTT. Translating it yields CASSLVRGGFNQPQHF.